Listed below are T cell receptor beta chains from one sample, sequenced in a study of graft-versus-host responses after intestinal transplantation. The protocol was immunoSEQ multiplex PCR, while the TCRdb copy is restricted to in-frame clones and leaves out a portion. The repertoire holds 50,000 or so clones, approximately 90% seen once, with 2.5% to 3% in the top ten. The source material was PBMCs, sampled about 4 months after intestinal transplantation. All receptors derive from a human patient who received an intestinal transplant, so some T cells may come from the graft donor. CDR3s include the opening cysteine and the closing phenylalanine or tryptophan. Fields, in order: V gene, clone size, J gene, D gene, CDR3 DNA, CDR3 protein. The D gene is left open where the match is weak. The size field is filled for only some rows; it gives once, few, many or a size class.

v_call: TRBV19; clone_size: NA; j_call: TRBJ2-1; d_call: TRBD2; cdr3_nt: TGTGCCAGTAGTGACCTAGCGGGAGCAATCTACAATGAGCAGTTCTTC; cdr3_aa: CASSDLAGAIYNEQFF
v_call: TRBV6-1; clone_size: NA; j_call: TRBJ1-2; d_call: TRBD1; cdr3_nt: TGTGCCAGCAGCGAAGGGGGCTCCAAGAAAAGGGATGGCTACACCTTC; cdr3_aa: CASSEGGSKKRDGYTF
v_call: TRBV4-1; clone_size: NA; j_call: TRBJ2-7; d_call: TRBD1; cdr3_nt: TGCGCCAGCAGCCACGCTGGAGGGACAGGGTTCCACGAGCAGTACTTC; cdr3_aa: CASSHAGGTGFHEQYF
v_call: TRBV5-1; clone_size: NA; j_call: TRBJ2-5; d_call: NA; cdr3_nt: TGCGCCAGCAGCTTGGGGACAGCTGAGACCCAGTACTTC; cdr3_aa: CASSLGTAETQYF
v_call: TRBV4-1; clone_size: NA; j_call: TRBJ2-7; d_call: TRBD1; cdr3_nt: TGCGCCAGCAGCCAAGGGCACAGGGGTTCCTACGAGCAGTACTTC; cdr3_aa: CASSQGHRGSYEQYF
v_call: TRBV6-4; clone_size: NA; j_call: TRBJ2-1; d_call: TRBD2; cdr3_nt: TGTGCCAGCAGTGACTCTACTAGCGGGGGGAACAATGAGCAGTTCTTC; cdr3_aa: CASSDSTSGGNNEQFF
v_call: TRBV5-1; clone_size: once; j_call: TRBJ2-2; d_call: NA; cdr3_nt: TGCGCCAGCAGCGTGGCCCCTCCAGACCTCACCGGGGAGCTGTTTTTT; cdr3_aa: CASSVAPPDLTGELFF
v_call: TRBV7-7; clone_size: NA; j_call: TRBJ2-2; d_call: NA; cdr3_nt: TGTGCCAGCAGCTCCTTGACAGGCTACACCGGGGAGCTGTTTTTT; cdr3_aa: CASSSLTGYTGELFF
v_call: TRBV19; clone_size: NA; j_call: TRBJ1-4; d_call: TRBD1; cdr3_nt: TGTGCCAGTAGTATTGCAGGGGGAGATAATGAAAAACTGTTTTTT; cdr3_aa: CASSIAGGDNEKLFF
v_call: TRBV5-1; clone_size: NA; j_call: TRBJ2-7; d_call: TRBD1; cdr3_nt: TGCGCCAGCACACCCAACCCGGGACAGTTGTTCCACGAGCAGTACTTC; cdr3_aa: CASTPNPGQLFHEQYF
v_call: TRBV5-4; clone_size: NA; j_call: TRBJ1-1; d_call: TRBD1; cdr3_nt: TGTGCCAGCAGCGCCGACAGGGGGGCGGTTGGCACTGAAGCTTTCTTT; cdr3_aa: CASSADRGAVGTEAFF
v_call: TRBV21-1; clone_size: NA; j_call: TRBJ1-5; d_call: NA; cdr3_nt: TGTGCCAGCAGCAGAGAACAGGGGGAGAGCAATCAGCCCCAGCATTTT; cdr3_aa: CASSREQGESNQPQHF
v_call: TRBV5-8; clone_size: NA; j_call: TRBJ2-2; d_call: NA; cdr3_nt: TGTGCCAGCAGCTTGGAATTGATTCGAGCGAACACCGGGGAGCTGTTTTTT; cdr3_aa: CASSLELIRANTGELFF
v_call: TRBV7-9; clone_size: NA; j_call: TRBJ2-5; d_call: TRBD2; cdr3_nt: TGTGCCAGCAGCCCTAGCGGGGTGACCCAGTACTTC; cdr3_aa: CASSPSGVTQYF
v_call: TRBV6-6; clone_size: NA; j_call: TRBJ2-3; d_call: NA; cdr3_nt: TGTGCCACTCGGGACGGTCCTAGCACAGATACGCAGTATTTT; cdr3_aa: CATRDGPSTDTQYF
v_call: TRBV25-1; clone_size: NA; j_call: TRBJ2-2; d_call: TRBD2; cdr3_nt: TGTGCCAGCACAGTAGCGGGAGGTACCGGGGAGCTGTTTTTT; cdr3_aa: CASTVAGGTGELFF
v_call: TRBV14; clone_size: NA; j_call: TRBJ2-1; d_call: NA; cdr3_nt: TGTGCCAGCAGCCAAGATCGGCGGGGCGAGCAGTTCTTC; cdr3_aa: CASSQDRRGEQFF
v_call: TRBV2; clone_size: few; j_call: TRBJ2-3; d_call: NA; cdr3_nt: TGTCCGTCTACGGGGGCTAACACAGATACGCAGTATTTT; cdr3_aa: CPSTGANTDTQYF
v_call: TRBV6-6; clone_size: NA; j_call: TRBJ2-3; d_call: TRBD2; cdr3_nt: TGTGCCAGCAGTAGGACTAGCGGGGGAACCACAGATACGCAGTATTTT; cdr3_aa: CASSRTSGGTTDTQYF
v_call: TRBV5-1; clone_size: NA; j_call: TRBJ1-4; d_call: NA; cdr3_nt: TGCGCCAGCAGCCCCTTCCCGGGTCAGAGCAATGAAAAACTGTTTTTT; cdr3_aa: CASSPFPGQSNEKLFF
v_call: TRBV28; clone_size: NA; j_call: TRBJ2-5; d_call: NA; cdr3_nt: TGTGCCAGCAGTTTCCCTAGCAGGGCCTTACAAGAGACCCAGTACTTC; cdr3_aa: CASSFPSRALQETQYF
v_call: TRBV2; clone_size: NA; j_call: TRBJ2-1; d_call: NA; cdr3_nt: TGTGCCAGCAGTGAACTTCTAGGGTACAATGAGCAGTTCTTC; cdr3_aa: CASSELLGYNEQFF
v_call: TRBV5-1; clone_size: NA; j_call: TRBJ1-1; d_call: NA; cdr3_nt: TGCGCCAGCAGCTTGGGAGCAGGGACCGAGAGCACTGAAGCTTTCTTT; cdr3_aa: CASSLGAGTESTEAFF
v_call: TRBV6-6; clone_size: NA; j_call: TRBJ2-7; d_call: NA; cdr3_nt: TGTGCCAGCAGTTACTCGGAGTCAGGAGGATACGAGCAGTACTTC; cdr3_aa: CASSYSESGGYEQYF
v_call: TRBV2; clone_size: NA; j_call: TRBJ2-3; d_call: NA; cdr3_nt: TGTGCCAGCGGGAGCCCCAGGGACTCCGTGGCGGCAGATACGCAGTATTTT; cdr3_aa: CASGSPRDSVAADTQYF
v_call: TRBV19; clone_size: NA; j_call: TRBJ2-1; d_call: TRBD2; cdr3_nt: TGTGCCAGTAGTATAGCGCTAGCGGGGGGTTACAATGAGCAGTTCTTC; cdr3_aa: CASSIALAGGYNEQFF
v_call: TRBV20-1; clone_size: NA; j_call: TRBJ2-7; d_call: TRBD2; cdr3_nt: TGCAGGTGTAGCGGGAGAGGCGAGCAGTACTTC; cdr3_aa: CRCSGRGEQYF
v_call: TRBV4-2; clone_size: NA; j_call: TRBJ2-7; d_call: NA; cdr3_nt: TGTGCCAGCAGCCAAGATGGCGCCTACGAGCAGTACTTC; cdr3_aa: CASSQDGAYEQYF
v_call: TRBV27; clone_size: NA; j_call: TRBJ2-1; d_call: NA; cdr3_nt: TGTGCCAGCAGTTTAATACCGTACAATGAGCAGTTCTTC; cdr3_aa: CASSLIPYNEQFF
v_call: TRBV27; clone_size: NA; j_call: TRBJ2-3; d_call: NA; cdr3_nt: TGTGCCAGCAGTTTATACTCGGGGACGCAGTATTTT; cdr3_aa: CASSLYSGTQYF
v_call: TRBV5-1; clone_size: NA; j_call: TRBJ2-1; d_call: TRBD2; cdr3_nt: TGCGCCAGCAGCTTTACTAGCGGGAAGAACAATGAGCAGTTCTTC; cdr3_aa: CASSFTSGKNNEQFF
v_call: TRBV6-1; clone_size: once; j_call: TRBJ1-2; d_call: NA; cdr3_nt: TGTGCCAGCAGTGAACCAGGGGAGGAGGGCTATGGCTACACCTTC; cdr3_aa: CASSEPGEEGYGYTF
v_call: TRBV6-1; clone_size: NA; j_call: TRBJ2-3; d_call: NA; cdr3_nt: TGTGCCAGCAGGATTGGGGCGGATACGCAGTATTTT; cdr3_aa: CASRIGADTQYF
v_call: TRBV5-6; clone_size: NA; j_call: TRBJ2-7; d_call: NA; cdr3_nt: TGTGCCAGCAGCTTGGAACCAGACACCTACGAGCAGTACTTC; cdr3_aa: CASSLEPDTYEQYF
v_call: TRBV5-1; clone_size: NA; j_call: TRBJ2-7; d_call: NA; cdr3_nt: TGCGCCAGCAGCTTATACGGCTACGAGCAGTACTTC; cdr3_aa: CASSLYGYEQYF
v_call: TRBV5-1; clone_size: NA; j_call: TRBJ1-2; d_call: NA; cdr3_nt: TGCGCCAGCAGCGAGGGGAATGGCTACACCTTC; cdr3_aa: CASSEGNGYTF
v_call: TRBV19; clone_size: NA; j_call: TRBJ2-1; d_call: TRBD1; cdr3_nt: TGTGCCAGTAGTCTCTGGACAGGGGTAAATGAGCAGTTCTTC; cdr3_aa: CASSLWTGVNEQFF
v_call: TRBV15; clone_size: NA; j_call: TRBJ2-7; d_call: NA; cdr3_nt: TGTGCCACCAGCTTAGAGAGGCGCCCTTTTTACGAGCAGTACTTC; cdr3_aa: CATSLERRPFYEQYF
v_call: TRBV19; clone_size: NA; j_call: TRBJ1-2; d_call: NA; cdr3_nt: TGTGCCAGTAGTATAAAGGGTTTTGACTATGGCTACACCTTC; cdr3_aa: CASSIKGFDYGYTF
v_call: TRBV27; clone_size: NA; j_call: TRBJ2-5; d_call: NA; cdr3_nt: TGTGCCAGCAGTTCATGGACCGACCAAGAGACCCAGTACTTC; cdr3_aa: CASSSWTDQETQYF
v_call: TRBV5-1; clone_size: NA; j_call: TRBJ1-1; d_call: NA; cdr3_nt: TGCGCCAGCAGCTTGGCCGGAGAAGGGAGGACTGAAGCTTTCTTT; cdr3_aa: CASSLAGEGRTEAFF
v_call: TRBV10-3; clone_size: NA; j_call: TRBJ2-7; d_call: NA; cdr3_nt: TGTGCCATCAGTGATCGGAGCGGAGGAGGTTTGTATGGGCAGTACTTC; cdr3_aa: CAISDRSGGGLYGQYF
v_call: TRBV27; clone_size: NA; j_call: TRBJ2-7; d_call: NA; cdr3_nt: TGTGCCAGCAGTTCCCACTACGAGCAGTACTTC; cdr3_aa: CASSSHYEQYF
v_call: TRBV19; clone_size: NA; j_call: TRBJ2-3; d_call: NA; cdr3_nt: TGTGCCAGTACCGCAGGGAATCTTGGGGCAGATACGCAGTATTTT; cdr3_aa: CASTAGNLGADTQYF
v_call: TRBV2; clone_size: NA; j_call: TRBJ2-3; d_call: NA; cdr3_nt: TGTGCCAGCAGCCGACTCGGGAATACGCAGTATTTT; cdr3_aa: CASSRLGNTQYF
v_call: TRBV7-3; clone_size: NA; j_call: TRBJ2-1; d_call: NA; cdr3_nt: TGTGCCAGCAGCTTAAACGGGGCTTCCCCCTACAATGAGCAGTTCTTC; cdr3_aa: CASSLNGASPYNEQFF
v_call: TRBV2; clone_size: NA; j_call: TRBJ2-7; d_call: NA; cdr3_nt: TGTGCCAGCGCCCAGACGACGGCTACCTCCTACGAGCAGTACTTC; cdr3_aa: CASAQTTATSYEQYF
v_call: TRBV27; clone_size: NA; j_call: TRBJ1-1; d_call: TRBD1; cdr3_nt: TGTGCCAGCAGTTTGTCTGCCTTACAGGGGAGTACTGAAGCTTTCTTT; cdr3_aa: CASSLSALQGSTEAFF
v_call: TRBV28; clone_size: NA; j_call: TRBJ1-2; d_call: TRBD1; cdr3_nt: TGTGCCAGCACCCCTACAGGGGGCCCTTACTATGGCTACACCTTC; cdr3_aa: CASTPTGGPYYGYTF
v_call: TRBV7-3; clone_size: once; j_call: TRBJ2-7; d_call: NA; cdr3_nt: TGTGCCAGCAGCTCCCGACCAGGCTACGAGCAGTACTTC; cdr3_aa: CASSSRPGYEQYF
v_call: TRBV6-1; clone_size: NA; j_call: TRBJ1-1; d_call: NA; cdr3_nt: TGTGCCAGCGATACAGGGATGTATGGAGTGAGGGCTTTCTTT; cdr3_aa: CASDTGMYGVRAFF
v_call: TRBV9; clone_size: NA; j_call: TRBJ2-2; d_call: TRBD2; cdr3_nt: TGTGCCAGCAGTAGACTAGCGGGGACCTGGAACACCGGGGAGCTGTTTTTT; cdr3_aa: CASSRLAGTWNTGELFF
v_call: TRBV15; clone_size: NA; j_call: TRBJ2-1; d_call: TRBD2; cdr3_nt: TGTGCCACCAGCAGAGATGTGCGGGAGAATGAGCAGTTCTTC; cdr3_aa: CATSRDVRENEQFF
v_call: TRBV14; clone_size: NA; j_call: TRBJ1-4; d_call: NA; cdr3_nt: TGTGCCAGCAGCCACTTTGCAGCTTGGGCGACTAATGAAAAACTGTTTTTT; cdr3_aa: CASSHFAAWATNEKLFF
v_call: TRBV6-5; clone_size: NA; j_call: TRBJ2-7; d_call: NA; cdr3_nt: TGTGCCAGCAGTTTGGCCAGCGCCTGCGAGCAGTACTTC; cdr3_aa: CASSLASACEQYF
v_call: TRBV7-3; clone_size: NA; j_call: TRBJ2-2; d_call: TRBD1; cdr3_nt: TGTGCCAGCAGCTCGACAGGGGGGGATTCGGTTCCCGGGGAGCTGTTTTTT; cdr3_aa: CASSSTGGDSVPGELFF
v_call: TRBV15; clone_size: once; j_call: TRBJ1-2; d_call: NA; cdr3_nt: TGTGCCACCAGCAGAGATCCAAATGTGGGGGGATGGAACTATGGCTACACCTTC; cdr3_aa: CATSRDPNVGGWNYGYTF
v_call: TRBV19; clone_size: NA; j_call: TRBJ2-6; d_call: NA; cdr3_nt: TGTGCCAGTAGTATGGCAGTTGGGACCAACGTCCTGACTTTC; cdr3_aa: CASSMAVGTNVLTF
v_call: TRBV7-8; clone_size: NA; j_call: TRBJ2-2; d_call: NA; cdr3_nt: TGTGCCAGCAGCCTCCGGTTTGCCACCGGGGAGCTGTTTTTT; cdr3_aa: CASSLRFATGELFF